The clone carrying this TCR beta chain has just a few counts. Its target is unknown. Use of 60 Vbeta and 13 Jbeta primers characterized the PCR. TCRdb's table, derived via immunoSEQ multiplex PCR, lists solely in-frame clones and lacks some. Among 85,000 to 120,000 clones listed, less than 80% were seen once. The record originates from a study of cytomegalovirus exposure and HLA in healthy donors. Findings and caveats of the study: One variant, a missense change in DCLRE1C, was linked in a later analysis to TCR beta V- and J-gene trimming. Later analysis identified several of the most significant clusters that appeared linked to common viral pathogens. Beyond CMV serostatus, there was no information to go on about immune exposure. TRBV6-2, TRBV6-3 and some other V segments were excluded as indistinguishable.

Germline V gene sequence: CDR1 SNHLY, CDR2 FYNNEI. The ends were cut back, 8 bases at V and 6 bases at J, with 16 bases in the middle. This CDR3 spans 13 amino acids. The receptor comes from a man aged 55 to 69 in good health and CMV-seronegative. V is TRBV2 and J is TRBJ1-1; possible D gene TRBD1, 5 bases. The source material was PBMCs. The CDR3 here is CASGTTGDPEAFF. The CDR3 DNA follows: TGTGCCAGCGGAACAACAGGTGACCCTGAAGCTTTCTTT.